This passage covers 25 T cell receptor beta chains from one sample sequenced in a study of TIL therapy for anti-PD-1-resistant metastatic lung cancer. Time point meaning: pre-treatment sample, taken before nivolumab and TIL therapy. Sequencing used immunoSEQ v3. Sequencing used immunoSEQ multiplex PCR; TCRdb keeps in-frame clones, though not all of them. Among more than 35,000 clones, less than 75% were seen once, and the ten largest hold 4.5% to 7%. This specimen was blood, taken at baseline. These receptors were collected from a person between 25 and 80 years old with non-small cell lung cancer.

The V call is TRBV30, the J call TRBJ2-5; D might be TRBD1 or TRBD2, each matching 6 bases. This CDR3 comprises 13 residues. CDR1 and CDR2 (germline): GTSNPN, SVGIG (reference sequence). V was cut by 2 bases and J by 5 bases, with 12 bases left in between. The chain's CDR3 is CAWSKRRGETQYF. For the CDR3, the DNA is TGTGCCTGGAGTAAAAGGAGGGGGGAGACCCAGTACTTC.

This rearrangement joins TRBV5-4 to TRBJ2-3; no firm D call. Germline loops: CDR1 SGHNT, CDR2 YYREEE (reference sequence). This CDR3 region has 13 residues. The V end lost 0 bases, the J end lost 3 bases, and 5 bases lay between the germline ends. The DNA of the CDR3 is TGTGCCAGCAGCTTGGGGAGTACAGATACGCAGTATTTT. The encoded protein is CASSLGSTDTQYF.

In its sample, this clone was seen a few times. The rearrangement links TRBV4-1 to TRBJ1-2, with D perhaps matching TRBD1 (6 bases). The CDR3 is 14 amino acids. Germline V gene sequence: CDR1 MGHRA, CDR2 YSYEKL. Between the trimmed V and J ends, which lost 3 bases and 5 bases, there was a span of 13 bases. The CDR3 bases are TGCGCCAGCAGCCAGGACAGCTTCTCTTATGGCTACACCTTC. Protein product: CASSQDSFSYGYTF.

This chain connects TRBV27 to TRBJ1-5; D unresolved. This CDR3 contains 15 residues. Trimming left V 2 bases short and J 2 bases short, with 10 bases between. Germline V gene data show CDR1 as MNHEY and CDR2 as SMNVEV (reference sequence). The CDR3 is CASSLMAGGNQPQHF. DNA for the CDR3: TGTGCCAGCAGTTTAATGGCCGGCGGCAATCAGCCCCAGCATTTT.

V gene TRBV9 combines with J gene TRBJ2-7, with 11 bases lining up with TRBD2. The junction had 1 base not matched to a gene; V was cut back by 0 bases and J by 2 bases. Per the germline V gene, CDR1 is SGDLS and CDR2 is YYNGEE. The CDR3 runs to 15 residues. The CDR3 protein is CASSVATSGTYEQYF. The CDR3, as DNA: TGTGCCAGCAGCGTAGCGACTAGCGGGACCTACGAGCAGTACTTC.

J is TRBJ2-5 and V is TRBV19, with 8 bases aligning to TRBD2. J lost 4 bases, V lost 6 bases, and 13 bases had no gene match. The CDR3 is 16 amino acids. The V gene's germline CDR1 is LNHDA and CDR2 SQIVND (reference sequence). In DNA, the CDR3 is TGTGCCAGTAGCTACCTAAGCGGGAGAGGGGCAGAGACCCAGTACTTC. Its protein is CASSYLSGRGAETQYF.

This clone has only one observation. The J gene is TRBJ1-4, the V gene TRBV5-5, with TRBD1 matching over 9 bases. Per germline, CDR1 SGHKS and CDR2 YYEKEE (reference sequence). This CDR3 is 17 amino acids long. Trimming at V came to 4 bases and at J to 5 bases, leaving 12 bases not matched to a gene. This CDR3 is CASSPGQGLAWNEKLFF. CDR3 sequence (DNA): TGTGCCAGCAGCCCGGGACAGGGTTTAGCTTGGAATGAAAAACTGTTTTTT.

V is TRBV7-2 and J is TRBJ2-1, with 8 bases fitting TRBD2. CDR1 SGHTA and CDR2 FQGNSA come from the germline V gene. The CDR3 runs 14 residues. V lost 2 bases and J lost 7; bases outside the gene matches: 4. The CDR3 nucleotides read TGTGCCAGCAGCTTATATGGGACTAGTAATGAGCAGTTCTTC. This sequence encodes CASSLYGTSNEQFF.

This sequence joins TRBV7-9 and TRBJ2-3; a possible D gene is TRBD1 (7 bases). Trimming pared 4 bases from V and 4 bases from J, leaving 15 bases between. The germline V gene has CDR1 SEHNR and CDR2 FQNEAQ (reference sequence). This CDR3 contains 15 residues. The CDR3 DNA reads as TGTGCCAGCAGCTGCGGGACAGACGATGCAGATACGCAGTATTTT. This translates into CASSCGTDDADTQYF.

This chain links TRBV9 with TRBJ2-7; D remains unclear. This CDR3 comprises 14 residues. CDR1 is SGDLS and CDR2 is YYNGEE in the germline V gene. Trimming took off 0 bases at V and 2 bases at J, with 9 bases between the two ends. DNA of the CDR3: TGTGCCAGCAGCGTAGAGATGAAGACCTACGAGCAGTACTTC. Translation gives CASSVEMKTYEQYF.

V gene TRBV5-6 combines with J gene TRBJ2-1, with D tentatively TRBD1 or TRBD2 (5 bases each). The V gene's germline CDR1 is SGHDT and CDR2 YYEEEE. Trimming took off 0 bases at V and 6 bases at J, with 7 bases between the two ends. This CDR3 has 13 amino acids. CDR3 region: CASSLAGSNEQFF. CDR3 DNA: TGTGCCAGCAGCTTGGCAGGGAGCAATGAGCAGTTCTTC. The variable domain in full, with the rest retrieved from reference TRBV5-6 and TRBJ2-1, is DAGVTQSPTHLIKTRGQQVTLRCSPKSGHDTVSWYQQALGQGPQFIFQYYEEEERQRGNFPDRFSGHQFPNYSSELNVNALLLGDSALYLCASSLAGSNEQFFGPGTRLTVL.

CDR3 DNA: TGCACCAGCACCCAAAGGGAGGTAGCGATCCACGAGCAGTACTTC. Its translation: CTSTQREVAIHEQYF. The chain recombines TRBV1 with TRBJ2-7; the DNA was not compared with TRBD2, the D call given in the table. TRBV1 is termed a pseudogene. CDR3 length: 15 amino acids.

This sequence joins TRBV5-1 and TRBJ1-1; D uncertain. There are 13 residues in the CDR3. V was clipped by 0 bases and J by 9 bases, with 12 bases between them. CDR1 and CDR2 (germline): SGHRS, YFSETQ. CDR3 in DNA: TGCGCCAGCAGCTTGGTTGAGGGCAGCCAAGCTTTCTTT. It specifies CASSLVEGSQAFF.

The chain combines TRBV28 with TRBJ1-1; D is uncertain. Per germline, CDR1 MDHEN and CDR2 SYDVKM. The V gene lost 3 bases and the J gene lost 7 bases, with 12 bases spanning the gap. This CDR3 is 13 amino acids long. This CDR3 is CASSFGLKLEAFF. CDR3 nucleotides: TGTGCCAGCAGTTTTGGGCTCAAACTTGAAGCTTTCTTT. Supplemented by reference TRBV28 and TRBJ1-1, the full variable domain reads DVKVTQSSRYLVKRTGEKVFLECVQDMDHENMFWYRQDPGLGLRLIYFSYDVKMKEKGDIPEGYSVSREKKERFSLILESASTNQTSMYLCASSFGLKLEAFFGQGTRLTVV.

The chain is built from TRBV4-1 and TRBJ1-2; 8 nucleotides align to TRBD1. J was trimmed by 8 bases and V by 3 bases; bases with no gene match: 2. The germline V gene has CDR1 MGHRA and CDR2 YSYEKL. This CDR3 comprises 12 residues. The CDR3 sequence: CASSQRDRGYTF. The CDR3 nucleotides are TGCGCCAGCAGCCAGCGGGACAGGGGCTACACCTTC.

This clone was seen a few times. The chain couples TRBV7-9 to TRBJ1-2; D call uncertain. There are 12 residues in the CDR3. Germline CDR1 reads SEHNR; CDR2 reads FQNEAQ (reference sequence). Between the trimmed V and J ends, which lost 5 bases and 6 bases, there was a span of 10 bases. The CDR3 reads CASSKRRDGYTF. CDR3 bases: TGTGCCAGCAGCAAAAGGAGAGATGGCTACACCTTC.

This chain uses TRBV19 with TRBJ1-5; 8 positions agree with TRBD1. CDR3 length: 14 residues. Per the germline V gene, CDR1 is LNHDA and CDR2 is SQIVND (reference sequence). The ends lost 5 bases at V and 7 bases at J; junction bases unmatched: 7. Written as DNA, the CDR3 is TGTGCCAGTAGTTTTCGACAGGGGAGACAGCCCCAGCATTTT. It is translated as CASSFRQGRQPQHF.

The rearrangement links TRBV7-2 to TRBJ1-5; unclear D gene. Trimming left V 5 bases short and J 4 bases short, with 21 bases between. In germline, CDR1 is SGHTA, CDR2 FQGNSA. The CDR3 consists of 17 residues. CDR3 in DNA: TGTGCCAGCAGCGCGTCTCCCCTGGGATTATGGAATCAGCCCCAGCATTTT. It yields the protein CASSASPLGLWNQPQHF.

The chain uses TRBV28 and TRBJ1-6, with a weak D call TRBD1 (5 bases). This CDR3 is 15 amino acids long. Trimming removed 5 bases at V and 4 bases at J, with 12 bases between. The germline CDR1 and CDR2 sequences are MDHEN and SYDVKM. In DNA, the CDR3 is TGTGCCAGCAGTCCTAGACAGTCTTATAATTCACCCCTCCACTTT. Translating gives CASSPRQSYNSPLHF.

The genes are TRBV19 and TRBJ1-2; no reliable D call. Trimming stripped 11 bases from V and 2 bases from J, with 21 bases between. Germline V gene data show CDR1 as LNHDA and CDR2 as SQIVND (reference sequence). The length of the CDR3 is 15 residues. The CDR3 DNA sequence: TGTGCCGGAGCACGATTCCCGGACGGCAACTATGGCTACACCTTC. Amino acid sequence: CAGARFPDGNYGYTF.

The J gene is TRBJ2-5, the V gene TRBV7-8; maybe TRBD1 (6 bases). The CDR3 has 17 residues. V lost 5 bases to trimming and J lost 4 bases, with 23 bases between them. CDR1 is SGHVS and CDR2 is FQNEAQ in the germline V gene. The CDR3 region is CASSPDSHAKTGETQYF. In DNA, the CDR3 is TGTGCCAGCAGCCCGGACAGCCATGCTAAGACGGGAGAGACCCAGTACTTC.

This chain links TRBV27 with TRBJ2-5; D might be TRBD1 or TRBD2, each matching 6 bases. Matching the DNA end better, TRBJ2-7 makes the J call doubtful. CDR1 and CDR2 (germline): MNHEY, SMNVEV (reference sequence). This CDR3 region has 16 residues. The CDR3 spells CASSSRRGIKFYEQYF. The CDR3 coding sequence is TGTGCCAGCAGTTCCCGGAGGGGGATTAAGTTCTACGAGCAGTACTTC.

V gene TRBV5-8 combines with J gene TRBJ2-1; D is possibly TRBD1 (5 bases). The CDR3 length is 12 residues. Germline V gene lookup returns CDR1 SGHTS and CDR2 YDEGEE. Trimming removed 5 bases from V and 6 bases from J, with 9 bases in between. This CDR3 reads CASRRQSNEQFF. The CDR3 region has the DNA TGTGCCAGCAGACGACAGAGCAATGAGCAGTTCTTC.

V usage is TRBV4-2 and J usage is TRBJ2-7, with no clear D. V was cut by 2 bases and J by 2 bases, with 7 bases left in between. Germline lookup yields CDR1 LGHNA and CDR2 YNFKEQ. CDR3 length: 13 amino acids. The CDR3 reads CASSQPLAYEQYF. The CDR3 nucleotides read TGTGCCAGCAGCCAACCTCTCGCCTACGAGCAGTACTTC.

The CDR3 here is CASSEGTSDGFQQYF. As DNA, the CDR3 is TGTGCCAGCAGCGAGGGGACTAGCGACGGATTCCAGCAGTACTTC. The genes are TRBV7-4 and TRBJ2-7; 10 bases agree with TRBD2. The CDR3 has 15 amino acids. In germline, CDR1 is SGHVT, CDR2 SQSDAQ. V lost 5 bases to trimming and J lost 8 bases; unmatched junction nucleotides: 12.